This passage covers 3 T cell receptor beta chains from one sample sequenced in a study of preoperative IRX-2 immunotherapy in early breast cancer. Treatment reported: preoperative locoregional IRX-2 cytokine immunotherapy. Produced via immunoSEQ multiplex PCR; TCRdb's table is partial and in-frame only. The sample yields over 35,000 clones, 85% to 95% seen once. Source: tumor tissue, taken after IRX-2 immunotherapy. These receptors were collected from a human donor with breast cancer.

The V call is TRBV6-6, the J call TRBJ2-3; D is possibly TRBD1 or TRBD2 (5 bases each). V shed 4 bases and J shed 4 bases, with 12 bases lying between them. The CDR3 totals 14 residues. The V gene's germline CDR1 is MNHNY and CDR2 SVGAGI (reference sequence). CDR3 region: CASSLGPESDTQYF. The CDR3 DNA follows: TGTGCCAGCAGTTTGGGACCAGAATCAGATACGCAGTATTTT.

This rearrangement joins TRBV30 to TRBJ1-3; D perhaps matches TRBD1 (5 bases). The ends were cut back, 3 bases at V and 0 bases at J, with 15 bases in the middle. This CDR3 contains 16 residues. CDR1 is GTSNPN and CDR2 is SVGIG in the germline V gene (reference sequence). CDR3 nucleotides: TGTGCCTGGAGCTTTTGGGACGGGGGCTCTGGAAACACCATATATTTT. Its translation is CAWSFWDGGSGNTIYF.

This chain uses TRBV5-1 with TRBJ2-1, with 7 bases fitting TRBD2. Germline V CDR1 and CDR2: SGHRS, YFSETQ. CDR3 length: 15 amino acids. V lost 2 bases and J lost 4; bases outside the gene matches: 6. CDR3 sequence: CASSFVAGEYNEQFF. The CDR3 coding sequence is TGCGCCAGCAGCTTTGTCGCGGGAGAGTACAATGAGCAGTTCTTC.